This record concerns one T cell receptor beta chain sequence. The antigen remains undetermined. These data originate in a study of beta chain features in type 1 diabetes. In total, each donor contributed a single heparinised blood draw that averaged about 100 mL. Purity of each sorted population was above 95%. The CDR3 runs to 16 residues. V dropped 4 bases and J dropped 1 base, with 13 bases sitting between them. CDR1 is LGHNA and CDR2 is YSLEER in the germline V gene. Findings and caveats of the study: Type 1 diabetes patients had TCRB CDR3s that were shorter (moderately but significantly so) in all four CD4+ subsets.

The investigators reverse transcribed all of the isolated RNA, so they sequenced expressed TCRB transcripts. It was found that naive, central memory and regulatory T cell samples averaged about 3.4 million reads. Method: immunoSEQ multiplex PCR; TCRdb's copy keeps in-frame clones and lacks some. The sample shows 680,000 or so clones, roughly 15% of them seen only once. The sequence derives from a man aged 18 to 30 in good health. Sequenced: naive CD4+ T cells from blood. The chain links TRBV4-3 to TRBJ2-2, with D possibly TRBD1 on 5 matching bases. CDR3 DNA sequence: TGCGCCAGCAGCCGGAACATAGGACAGAACACCGGGGAGCTGTTTTTT. Its protein is CASSRNIGQNTGELFF.